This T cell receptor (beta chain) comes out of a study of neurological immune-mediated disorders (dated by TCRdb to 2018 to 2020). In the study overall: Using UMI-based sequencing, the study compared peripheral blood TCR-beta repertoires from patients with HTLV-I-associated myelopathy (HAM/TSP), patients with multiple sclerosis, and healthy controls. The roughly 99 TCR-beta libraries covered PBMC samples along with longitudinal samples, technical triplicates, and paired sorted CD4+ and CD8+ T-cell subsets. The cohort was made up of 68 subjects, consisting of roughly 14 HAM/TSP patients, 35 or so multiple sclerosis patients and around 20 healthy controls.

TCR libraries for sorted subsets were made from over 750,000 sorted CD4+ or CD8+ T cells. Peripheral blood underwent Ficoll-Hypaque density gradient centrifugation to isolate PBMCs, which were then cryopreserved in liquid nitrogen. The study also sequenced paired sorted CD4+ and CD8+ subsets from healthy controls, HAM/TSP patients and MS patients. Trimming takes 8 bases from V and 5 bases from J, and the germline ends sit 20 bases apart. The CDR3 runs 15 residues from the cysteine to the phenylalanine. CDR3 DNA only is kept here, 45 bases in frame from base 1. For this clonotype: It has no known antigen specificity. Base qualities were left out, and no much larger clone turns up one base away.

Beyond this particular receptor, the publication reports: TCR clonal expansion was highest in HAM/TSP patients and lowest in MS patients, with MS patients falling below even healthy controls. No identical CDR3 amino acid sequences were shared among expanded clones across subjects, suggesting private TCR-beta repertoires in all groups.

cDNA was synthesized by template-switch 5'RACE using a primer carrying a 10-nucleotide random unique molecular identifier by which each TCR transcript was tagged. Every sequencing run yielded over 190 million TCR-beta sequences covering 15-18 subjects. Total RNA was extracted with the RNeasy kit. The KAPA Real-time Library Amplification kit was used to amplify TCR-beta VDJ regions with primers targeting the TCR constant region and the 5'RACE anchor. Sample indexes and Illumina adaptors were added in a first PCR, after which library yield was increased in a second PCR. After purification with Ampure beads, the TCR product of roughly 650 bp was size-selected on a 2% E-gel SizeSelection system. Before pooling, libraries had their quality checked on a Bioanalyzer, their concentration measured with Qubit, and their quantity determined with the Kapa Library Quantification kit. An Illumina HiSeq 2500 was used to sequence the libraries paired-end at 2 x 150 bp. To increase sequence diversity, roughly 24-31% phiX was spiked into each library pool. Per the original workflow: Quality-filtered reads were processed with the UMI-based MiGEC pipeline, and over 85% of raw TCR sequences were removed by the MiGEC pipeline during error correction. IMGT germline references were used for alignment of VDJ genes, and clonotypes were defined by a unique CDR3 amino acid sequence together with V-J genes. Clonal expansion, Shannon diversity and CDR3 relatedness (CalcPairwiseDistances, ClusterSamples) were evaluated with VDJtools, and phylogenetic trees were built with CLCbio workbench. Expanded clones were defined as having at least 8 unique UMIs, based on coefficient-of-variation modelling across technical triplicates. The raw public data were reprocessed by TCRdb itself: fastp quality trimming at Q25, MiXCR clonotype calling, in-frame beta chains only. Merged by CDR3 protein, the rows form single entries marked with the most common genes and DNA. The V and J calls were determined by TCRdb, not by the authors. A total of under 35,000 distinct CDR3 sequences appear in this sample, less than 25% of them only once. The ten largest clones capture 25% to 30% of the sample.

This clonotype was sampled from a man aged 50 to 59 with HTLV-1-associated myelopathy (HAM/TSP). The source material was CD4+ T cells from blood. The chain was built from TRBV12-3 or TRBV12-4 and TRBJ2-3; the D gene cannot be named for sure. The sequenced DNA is TGTGCCAGCCGTTCTTCAGGTCCTGACAAAGATACGCAGTATTTT. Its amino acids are CASRSSGPDKDTQYF.